This TCR beta chain was recovered during a study of a mutant IDH1 vaccine in newly diagnosed glioma. Study-level information: Treated patients comprised approximately 60% males and approximately 38% females, mean age about 44 years.

In the case of this clone: Antigen unknown.

Germline V CDR1 and CDR2: LNHDA, SQIVND (reference sequence). There are 14 residues in the CDR3. V lost 7 bases and J lost 2; bases outside the gene matches: 6. Using immunoSEQ multiplex PCR, the repertoire was profiled, and TCRdb retains in-frame clones only, with some absent. There are roughly 86,000 clones in the sample; about four fifths occur only once, and around 7% lies in the top ten. Time point reported: baseline, week 1 (first vaccination visit). Treatment noted: pre-vaccination baseline after standard-of-care therapy. New WHO grade 3 or 4 IDH1-mutant, ATRX-lost astrocytomas were present in all donors. Broader study findings: Pseudoprogression apparently tracked independently of changes in top peripheral T cell clonotypes. Detectable vaccine-induced immune responses arose in around 95% of patients.

The chain uses TRBV19 and TRBJ1-2; TRBD1 matches at 8 bases. The input for sequencing was PBMCs, taken from a glioma patient treated with radiotherapy, temozolomide or both. The TCR sequence derives from a middle-aged man with glioma. Here the CDR3 DNA reads TGTGCCAGTAACCCAACAGGGGGGAACTATGGCTACACCTTC. Its protein is CASNPTGGNYGYTF.